This TCR beta chain came from a study of graft-versus-host responses after intestinal transplantation. About the study: Multivisceral, liver-intestinal, or isolated intestinal grafts went to recipients. Anti-thymocyte globulin served as induction for all recipients, who then took tacrolimus and steroids for 3 to 4 years.

The table came from immunoSEQ multiplex PCR; TCRdb's copy has only in-frame clones and leaves some out. Of approximately 89,000 clones detected, about 93% appear once; the ten largest clones hold around 1.1%. Whole-study findings and limits: GvH clones occurred in recipient marrow; some first appeared in ileum or blood.

V shed 8 bases and J 3 bases; nucleotides not matched to a gene: 8. The CDR3 totals 14 residues. The germline gives CDR1 MDHEN, CDR2 SYDVKM. About this clone: Its specificity is unknown.

Source: unstimulated CD8+ T cells sorted from spleen or lymph node cells, taken before transplant. This sequence joins TRBV28 and TRBJ2-3, with 7 nucleotides matching TRBD1. The origin of this receptor is a human donor who was the organ donor for an intestinal transplant. The CDR3 sequence: CASQRDSQTDTQYF. Here the CDR3 DNA reads TGTGCCAGCCAAAGGGACAGTCAGACAGATACGCAGTATTTT.